This note documents a single T cell receptor (beta chain) sequence. This clone was detected only a few times. Its antigen is not yet known. Nothing much larger sits one base from this clone, and base qualities are not available. A distance of 14 bases separates the germline ends of V and J, which lose 0 bases and 3 bases respectively. Inclusive of the bounding cysteine and phenylalanine, the CDR3 is 16 residues long. Just CDR3 DNA is preserved here, 48 bases in frame from base 1. The germline V gene yields LGHNA for CDR1 and YNFKEQ for CDR2. This entry comes from a study of cutaneous CD30+ T cell lymphoproliferative disorder and hepatitis E (dated by TCRdb to 2016 to 2019). The protocol used for the library was the immunoSEQ multiplex PCR assay. The table comes from immuneACCESS by way of TCRdb, which keeps in-frame sequences with V and J called. Part of the clones is missing from these tables; in studies checked, under half for an unresolved V gene and the rest for unknown reasons. This sample lists fewer than 9,500 clones; just under 75% were detected once. The ten most abundant clones make up about 1.2% of the sample.

Sequenced sample: blood. The source of this sequence is a human donor with a cutaneous T cell lymphoproliferative disorder associated with hepatitis E virus. The rearrangement combines TRBV4-2 with TRBJ1-1; a tentative D call is TRBD1 (5 bases match). The CDR3 here reads CASSQESVRGDTEAFF. The DNA sequence reads TGTGCCAGCAGCCAAGAAAGTGTAAGAGGGGACACTGAAGCTTTCTTT.